This T cell receptor beta chain was documented in a study of blood T cell repertoires in COVID-19. At the level of the study: The study drew acute and convalescent COVID-19 samples from the United States, Italy and Spain.

Germline trimming cut 3 bases from V and 2 bases from J; bases unmatched to any gene: 5. The CDR3 has 15 amino acids. CDR1 MGHRA and CDR2 YSYEKL come from the germline V gene. In the study's own analysis: Amplification of reference gene primers provided the estimated nucleated cell counts. Repertoires were generated with immunoSEQ multiplex PCR, while TCRdb's copy carries only in-frame clones and drops some. V and J calls and clone size are as listed in that table; D and trimming were resolved from the DNA. In the table there are approximately 150,000 clones, 88% of which are singletons. What was sequenced was peripheral blood. The chain uses TRBV4-1 and TRBJ2-5; 8 bases align to TRBD1. This TCR came from a man aged 70-80 years with acute or convalescent COVID-19. The CDR3 nucleotides read TGCGCCAGCAGCCACAGGGGGCTCTCACAAGAGACCCAGTACTTC. It codes for CASSHRGLSQETQYF.